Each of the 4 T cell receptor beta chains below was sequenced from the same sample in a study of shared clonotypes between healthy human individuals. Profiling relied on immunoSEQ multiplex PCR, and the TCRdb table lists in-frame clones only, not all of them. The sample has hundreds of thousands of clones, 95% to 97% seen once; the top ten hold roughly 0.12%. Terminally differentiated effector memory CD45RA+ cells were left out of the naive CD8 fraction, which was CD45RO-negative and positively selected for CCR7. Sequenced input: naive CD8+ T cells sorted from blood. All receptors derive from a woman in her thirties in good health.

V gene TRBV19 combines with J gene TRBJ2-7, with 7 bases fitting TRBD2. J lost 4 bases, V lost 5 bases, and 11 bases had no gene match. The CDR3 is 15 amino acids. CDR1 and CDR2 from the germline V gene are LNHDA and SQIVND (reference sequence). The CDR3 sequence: CASSPFSGGFYEQYF. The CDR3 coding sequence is TGTGCCAGTAGTCCTTTCTCGGGAGGTTTTTACGAGCAGTACTTC.

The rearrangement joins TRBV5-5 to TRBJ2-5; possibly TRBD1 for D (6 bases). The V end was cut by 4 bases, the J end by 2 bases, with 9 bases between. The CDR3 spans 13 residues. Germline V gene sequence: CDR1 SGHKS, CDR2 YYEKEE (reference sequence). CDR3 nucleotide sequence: TGTGCCAGCAGCGTGACAGGACAAGAGACCCAGTACTTC. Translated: CASSVTGQETQYF.

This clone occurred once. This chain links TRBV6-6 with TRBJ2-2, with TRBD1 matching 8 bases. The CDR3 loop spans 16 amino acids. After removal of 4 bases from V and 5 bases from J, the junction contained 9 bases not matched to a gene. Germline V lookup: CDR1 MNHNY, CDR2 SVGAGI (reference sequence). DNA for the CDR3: TGTGCCAGCAGTTCCACCCCAACAGGGGGTACCGGGGAGCTGTTTTTT. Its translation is CASSSTPTGGTGELFF.

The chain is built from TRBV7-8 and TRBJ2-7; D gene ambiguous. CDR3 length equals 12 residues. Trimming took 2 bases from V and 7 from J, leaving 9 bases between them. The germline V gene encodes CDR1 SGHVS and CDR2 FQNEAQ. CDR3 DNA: TGTGCCAGCAGCTTATCGGTACCTGAGCAGTACTTC. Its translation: CASSLSVPEQYF.